The present T cell receptor beta chain was sequenced within a study of control samples from healthy donors and cancer patients. The repertoire was sequenced with immunoSEQ multiplex PCR; TCRdb's copy has only in-frame clones and lacks some. The sample has around 100,000 clones; 80% to 90% are singletons. This clone was found once. Germline lookup yields CDR1 GTSNPN and CDR2 SVGIG (reference sequence). This CDR3 is 13 amino acids long. Trimming took off 3 bases at V and 0 bases at J, with 8 bases between the two ends. The origin of this receptor is a man aged 25-45 years in good health. This sequence joins TRBV30 and TRBJ1-1; D not certain. Input material: blood. In DNA, the CDR3 is TGTGCCTGGAGGGGAATTATGAACACTGAAGCTTTCTTT. This codes for CAWRGIMNTEAFF.